The T cell receptor beta chain under discussion was sequenced for a study of T cell changes during pregnancy in multiple sclerosis. This table comes from immunoSEQ multiplex PCR, and its TCRdb copy is limited to in-frame clones, with some not included. The sample lists fewer than 90,000 clones; roughly 94% were seen once. Per germline, CDR1 MNHEY and CDR2 SVGAGI. Trimming removed 2 bases at V and 4 bases at J, with 6 bases between. The CDR3 is 13 residues long. The input for sequencing was peripheral blood, taken in the third trimester of pregnancy. The receptor was derived from a female donor with multiple sclerosis, enrolled in a pregnancy study. J is TRBJ2-1 and V is TRBV6-5, with D tentatively TRBD2 (6 bases). The CDR3: CASSYGRYNEQFF. Here the CDR3 DNA reads TGTGCCAGCAGTTACGGGAGGTACAATGAGCAGTTCTTC.